Listed here is a single T cell receptor (beta chain). These data belong to a study of blood T cell repertoires in COVID-19. Study-level information: There were acute and convalescent COVID-19 samples, and they came from the United States, Italy and Spain. T cells, B-cell-depleted T cells, or PBMCs supplied cDNA or gDNA.

Germline lookup yields CDR1 LGHDT and CDR2 YNNKEL (reference sequence). The CDR3 contains 12 residues. Trimming removed 1 base at V and 11 bases at J, with 11 bases between. Original data processing: Amplified reference gene primers provided the basis for estimating nucleated cell counts. Sequencing was performed with immunoSEQ multiplex PCR; in TCRdb, only in-frame clones are kept and a portion is missing. The V and J calls and the clone size are those of that table, but D and trimming were determined from the DNA. The sample has 130,000 to 150,000 clones; under 80% are singletons. The sequencing sample was made of peripheral blood. This TCR derives from a man older than 75 with acute or convalescent COVID-19. This chain joins TRBV3-1 (or the pseudogene TRBV3-2) and TRBJ1-1; D might be TRBD1 (5 bases). The CDR3, as DNA: TGTGCCAGCAGCCAAGGGGGCATAGGGGCTTTCTTT. Translation: CASSQGGIGAFF.